This T cell receptor (beta chain) was recorded in a study of human T cells and chemical hapten exposure. What the library attached to individual cDNA molecules were unique molecular identifiers. MiXCR, applied by TCRdb to the RACE reads, yields one record per CDR3 protein. The table lists 130,000 or so distinct CDR3 sequences, approximately 10% of them singletons, with 1.5% to 2% in the top ten. Notes on this clonotype: This may be a read error: a much more frequent sequence differs by one nucleotide.

The CDR3 runs to 16 residues. The V end was cut by 2 bases, the J end by 4 bases, with 17 bases between. Germline V gene sequence: CDR1 KGHSH, CDR2 LQKENI. Noted time point: healthy volunteer bleed at 2 weeks. Unfractionated whole blood was the source from which total RNA was extracted. The source of this sequence is a male donor in good health. Some clones in this sample may be carry-over from other donors' samples. The specimen was whole blood. The V gene is TRBV18, the J gene TRBJ1-2; D is perhaps TRBD1 (5 bases). The CDR3 region has the DNA TGTGCCAGCTCACCATTTGAGGGGCAGTCCGGCTATGGCTACACCTTC. Protein: CASSPFEGQSGYGYTF.